The rows below give T cell receptor beta chains drawn from one sample of a study of cytomegalovirus exposure and HLA in healthy donors. Sequencing used immunoSEQ multiplex PCR; TCRdb keeps in-frame clones, though not all of them. The sample contains about 94,000 clones, more than 75% of which appear only once. The source material was PBMCs. The receptors were sampled from a human donor in good health. The CDR3 runs from the conserved cysteine through the conserved F or W. The order of the fields is clone size, D gene, J gene, V gene, CDR3 protein, CDR3 DNA. D genes are given only for firm matches. Only part of the rows carry a size: once, few, many, or a class if the clone is expanded.

>-|TRBD1|TRBJ1-4|TRBV19
CASSGPTGGNEKLFF
TGTGCCAGTAGTGGGCCGACAGGGGGGAATGAAAAACTGTTTTTT
>-|-|TRBJ1-4|TRBV28
CASSLFGSRGEKLFF
TGTGCCAGCAGTTTATTCGGGTCCCGGGGTGAAAAACTGTTTTTT
>-|TRBD2|TRBJ2-7|TRBV7-2
CASSLGLAGSYEQYF
TGTGCCAGCAGCTTAGGGCTAGCGGGGAGCTACGAGCAGTACTTC
>-|TRBD1|TRBJ1-2|TRBV29-1
CSVGTGIYYGYTF
TGCAGCGTCGGGACAGGGATATACTATGGCTACACCTTC
>few|-|TRBJ1-2|TRBV6-5
CASSTRQGSYGYTF
TGTGCCAGCTCCACCCGGCAGGGATCCTATGGCTACACCTTC
>once|-|TRBJ1-5|TRBV6-1
CASRPSDSYQPQHF
TGTGCCAGCAGGCCATCGGACAGTTATCAGCCCCAGCATTTT
>-|-|TRBJ1-1|TRBV14
CASSQAGSHTEAFF
TGTGCCAGCAGCCAAGCAGGGTCTCACACTGAAGCTTTCTTT
>-|-|TRBJ1-1|TRBV19
CASSIGGRGTEAFF
TGTGCCAGTAGTATAGGAGGGAGAGGCACTGAAGCTTTCTTT
>-|TRBD1|TRBJ1-5|TRBV28
CASRPTGVGQPQHF
TGTGCCAGCAGGCCCACAGGGGTAGGACAGCCCCAGCATTTT
>-|TRBD1|TRBJ2-3|TRBV6-1
CASSVFRTGGTDTQYF
TGTGCCAGCAGTGTCTTCCGGACAGGCGGCACAGATACGCAGTATTTT
>-|-|TRBJ1-1|TRBV12-5
CASGATTGLNTEAFF
TGTGCTAGTGGTGCAACAACAGGGTTGAACACTGAAGCTTTCTTT
>-|-|TRBJ2-5|TRBV2
CASSVEQSYQETQYF
TGTGCCAGCAGTGTGGAACAGAGTTACCAAGAGACCCAGTACTTC
>-|-|TRBJ2-7|TRBV11-2
CASSLGRTYEQYF
TGTGCCAGCAGCTTAGGCAGAACCTACGAGCAGTACTTC
>-|-|TRBJ2-7|TRBV28
CASSPTRTEYEQYF
TGTGCCAGCAGCCCGACGAGGACAGAGTACGAGCAGTACTTC
>few|TRBD1|TRBJ1-6|TRBV11-3
CASSNGQGRDSPLHF
TGTGCCAGCAGCAACGGACAGGGTCGGGATTCACCCCTCCACTTT
>few|TRBD1|TRBJ1-2|TRBV30
CAWSVLQGAGGYTF
TGTGCCTGGAGTGTACTTCAGGGGGCTGGCGGCTACACCTTC
>-|-|TRBJ2-5|TRBV7-2
CASDSPARGQETQYF
TGTGCCAGTGACTCCCCTGCTAGAGGTCAAGAGACCCAGTACTTC
>once|TRBD1|TRBJ1-2|TRBV29-1
CSVGGGARYGYTF
TGCAGCGTTGGAGGGGGCGCGCGGTATGGCTACACCTTC
>-|-|TRBJ2-1|TRBV18
CASSPLSDQGEQFF
TGTGCCAGCTCACCGCTCTCCGACCAGGGTGAGCAGTTCTTC
>-|TRBD2|TRBJ2-1|TRBV13
CASSLGIPRGLAGQTLNEQFF
TGTGCCAGCAGCTTAGGAATCCCAAGAGGACTAGCGGGACAAACCTTAAATGAGCAGTTCTTC
>-|TRBD1|TRBJ2-3|TRBV29-1
CSVVGLGTGSTDTQYF
TGCAGCGTGGTGGGCTTGGGGACAGGGAGCACAGATACGCAGTATTTT
>-|TRBD2|TRBJ2-7|TRBV18
CASSPRETSYEQYF
TGTGCCAGCTCACCGCGGGAGACGAGCTACGAGCAGTACTTC
>-|TRBD2|TRBJ2-2|TRBV11-2
CASSLWREPGELFF
TGTGCCAGCAGCTTATGGCGGGAGCCCGGGGAGCTGTTTTTT
>-|TRBD2|TRBJ2-1|TRBV27
CASSESGGEYNEQFF
TGTGCCAGCAGCGAAAGCGGGGGGGAATACAATGAGCAGTTCTTC
>few|-|TRBJ2-1|TRBV15
CATRQAVSSYNEQFF
TGTGCCACAAGGCAGGCAGTAAGCTCCTACAATGAGCAGTTCTTC
>-|-|TRBJ2-2|TRBV27
CASSSLKLNSLANTGELFF
TGTGCCAGCAGTTCCTTGAAACTGAACAGCCTCGCGAACACCGGGGAGCTGTTTTTT
>-|-|TRBJ2-2|TRBV28
CASRLTGGLNTGELFF
TGTGCCAGCAGGTTAACCGGGGGACTGAACACCGGGGAGCTGTTTTTT
>-|-|TRBJ2-5|TRBV10-1
CASSENPPQGHQETQYF
TGCGCCAGCAGTGAGAACCCCCCCCAGGGACATCAGGAGACCCAGTACTTC
>-|-|TRBJ2-6|TRBV7-3
CASSLTSGSGANVLTF
TGTGCCAGCAGCTTAACGTCGGGCTCTGGGGCCAACGTCCTGACTTTC
>-|-|TRBJ2-3|TRBV9
CASSPQGGRYSTDTQYF
TGTGCCAGCAGCCCCCAGGGAGGCCGATATAGCACAGATACGCAGTATTTT
>-|-|TRBJ1-3|TRBV7-9
CASSLSGALGNTIYF
TGTGCCAGCAGCTTAAGCGGGGCTCTTGGAAACACCATATATTTT
>-|TRBD2|TRBJ2-5|TRBV5-1
CASSLAHRLAAKETQYF
TGCGCCAGCAGCTTGGCCCACCGACTAGCGGCTAAAGAGACCCAGTACTTC
>-|-|TRBJ2-7|TRBV29-1
CSVEVAGVYEQYF
TGCAGCGTTGAAGTTGCAGGGGTATACGAGCAGTACTTC
>-|TRBD2|TRBJ2-3|TRBV5-1
CASSLARSGGTDTQYF
TGCGCCAGCAGCTTGGCCCGTAGCGGGGGCACAGATACGCAGTATTTT
>-|-|TRBJ1-3|TRBV7-9
CASRTGSGNTIYF
TGTGCCAGCAGAACAGGATCGGGAAACACCATATATTTT
>-|TRBD1|TRBJ1-2|TRBV11-2
CASTLPGTGFGGYTF
TGTGCCAGCACCCTACCTGGGACAGGGTTCGGGGGCTACACCTTC
>-|TRBD1|TRBJ1-5|TRBV2
CASTGQANQPQHF
TGTGCCAGCACAGGACAGGCCAATCAGCCCCAGCATTTT